This entry describes one T cell receptor (beta chain). Antigen unknown. Each donor gave about 2.5 ml of peripheral blood. The data are from a study of monozygotic twins with inflammatory bowel disease. General observations from the study: Patients with IBD had less TCRbeta diversity (inverse Simpson) than their healthy co-twins.

CDR1 SGHRS and CDR2 YFSETQ come from the germline V gene. This CDR3 has 18 residues. TCRdb reprocessed the 5' RACE reads; each CDR3 protein has one entry and no DNA is given. This table lists about 440,000 distinct CDR3 sequences. The sample consisted of blood. V usage is TRBV5-1 and J usage is TRBJ1-5; checking the TCRdb D call of TRBD1 is not possible without DNA. This TCR came from a human donor with ulcerative colitis or Crohn's disease, or a healthy co-twin of an affected twin (not recorded which). The CDR3 loop reads CASSPSSMGQAANQPQHF.